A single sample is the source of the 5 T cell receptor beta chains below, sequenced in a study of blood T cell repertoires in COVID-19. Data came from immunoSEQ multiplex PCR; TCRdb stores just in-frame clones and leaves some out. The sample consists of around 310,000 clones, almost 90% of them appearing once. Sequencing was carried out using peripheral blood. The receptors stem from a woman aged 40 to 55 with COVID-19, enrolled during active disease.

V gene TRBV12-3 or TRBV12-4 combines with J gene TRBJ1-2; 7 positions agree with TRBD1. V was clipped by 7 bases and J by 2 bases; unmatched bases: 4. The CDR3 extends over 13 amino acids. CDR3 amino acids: CASKGDSNYGYTF. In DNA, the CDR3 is TGTGCCAGCAAAGGGGACAGCAACTATGGCTACACCTTC.

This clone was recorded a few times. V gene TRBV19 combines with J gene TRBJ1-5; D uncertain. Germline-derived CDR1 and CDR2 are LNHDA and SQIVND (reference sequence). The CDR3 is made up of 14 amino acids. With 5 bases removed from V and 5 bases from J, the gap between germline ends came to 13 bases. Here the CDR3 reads CASSVYDSYQPQHF. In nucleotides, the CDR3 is TGTGCCAGTAGTGTCTACGATTCATATCAGCCCCAGCATTTT.

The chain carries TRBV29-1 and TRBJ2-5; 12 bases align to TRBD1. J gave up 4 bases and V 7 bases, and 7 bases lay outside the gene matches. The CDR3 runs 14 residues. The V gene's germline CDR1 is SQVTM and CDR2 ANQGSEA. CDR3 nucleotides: TGCAGCGCTGCGTTGGGACAGGGGGCAGAGACCCAGTACTTC. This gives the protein CSAALGQGAETQYF.

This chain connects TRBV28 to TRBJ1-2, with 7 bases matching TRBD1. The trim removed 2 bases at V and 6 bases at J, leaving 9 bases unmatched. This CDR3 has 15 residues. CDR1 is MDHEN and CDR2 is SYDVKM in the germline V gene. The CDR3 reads CASSLLLGGGDGYTF. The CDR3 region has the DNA TGTGCCAGCAGTTTACTGTTAGGGGGCGGAGATGGCTACACCTTC.

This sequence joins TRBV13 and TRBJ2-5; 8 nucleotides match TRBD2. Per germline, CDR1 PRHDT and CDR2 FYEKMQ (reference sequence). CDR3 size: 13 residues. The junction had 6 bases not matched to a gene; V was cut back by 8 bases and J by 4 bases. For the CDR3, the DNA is TGTGCCAGCCTCCCGGGGGGGTCAGAGACCCAGTACTTC. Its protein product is CASLPGGSETQYF. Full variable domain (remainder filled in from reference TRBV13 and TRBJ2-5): AAGVIQSPRHLIKEKRETATLKCYPIPRHDTVYWYQQGPGQDPQFLISFYEKMQSDKGSIPDRFSAQQFSDYHSELNMSSLELGDSALYFCASLPGGSETQYFGPGTRLLVL.